Presented here are 23 T cell receptor beta chains from one specimen sequenced in a study of blood T cell repertoires in COVID-19. Sequencing was performed with immunoSEQ multiplex PCR; in TCRdb, only in-frame clones are kept and a portion is missing. The sample consists of around 280,000 clones, approximately 86% of them appearing once. Sequenced input: peripheral blood. These TCRs come from a man between 70 and 80 years old with acute or convalescent COVID-19.

V and J are TRBV29-1 and TRBJ1-5; D remains unclear. CDR1 is SQVTM, CDR2 ANQGSEA, per germline. The CDR3 totals 10 residues. The CDR3 reads CRTRVQPQHF. In nucleotides, the CDR3 is TGCAGGACGAGGGTGCAGCCCCAGCATTTT.

In nucleotides, the CDR3 is TGCGCCAGCAGCTTGGTCCCTTTCTTTAGCGGAGCGAACACCGGGGAGCTGTTTTTT. As protein: CASSLVPFFSGANTGELFF. The V call is TRBV5-1, the J call TRBJ2-2; D might be TRBD2 (6 bases). The V gene lost 0 bases and the J gene lost 0 bases, with 18 bases spanning the gap. This CDR3 comprises 19 residues. Germline loops: CDR1 SGHRS, CDR2 YFSETQ.

The V call is TRBV14, the J call TRBJ1-4; perhaps TRBD1 as D (6 bases). This CDR3 is built from 15 residues. The germline gives CDR1 SGHDN, CDR2 FVKESK. Trimming took 5 bases from V and 4 from J, leaving 14 bases between them. The CDR3 protein is CASSSGQFRNEKLFF. CDR3 bases: TGTGCCAGCAGCAGTGGACAGTTTCGTAATGAAAAACTGTTTTTT.

The rearrangement uses TRBV24-1 and TRBJ2-1; 11 nucleotides line up with TRBD1. The CDR3 contains 16 residues. V dropped 4 bases and J dropped 7; count of bases not matched to a gene: 8. CDR1 and CDR2 from the germline V gene are KGHDR and SFDVKD. The chain's CDR3 is CATSDPSGTGGNEQFF. The CDR3 DNA reads as TGTGCCACCAGTGACCCCTCCGGGACAGGGGGAAATGAGCAGTTCTTC.

The chain combines TRBV20-1 with TRBJ2-7; D remains ambiguous. From germline, CDR1 is DFQATT and CDR2 SNEGSKA (reference sequence). V was shortened by 3 bases and J by 4 bases, with 16 bases between the two germline ends. The CDR3 covers 14 residues. The CDR3: CSASRHQGMYEQYF. Written as DNA, the CDR3 is TGCAGTGCTAGTCGACATCAAGGAATGTACGAGCAGTACTTC.

The chain uses TRBV5-1 and TRBJ2-5; 9 nucleotides match TRBD1. This CDR3 comprises 16 residues. Germline CDR1 reads SGHRS; CDR2 reads YFSETQ. Trimming at V came to 4 bases and at J to 5 bases, leaving 12 bases not matched to a gene. The CDR3 loop is CASSPNPGQGFETQYF. As DNA, the CDR3 is TGCGCCAGCAGCCCAAACCCGGGACAGGGTTTCGAGACCCAGTACTTC. Using reference TRBV5-1 and TRBJ2-5 for the parts outside the CDR3, the full variable domain is KAGVTQTPRYLIKTRGQQVTLSCSPISGHRSVSWYQQTPGQGLQFLFEYFSETQRNKGNFPGRFSGRQFSNSRSEMNVSTLELGDSALYLCASSPNPGQGFETQYFGPGTRLLVL.

The J gene is TRBJ2-2, the V gene TRBV4-3; TRBD1 aligns across 8 bases. The CDR3 has 16 residues. With V trimmed by 0 bases and J by 8 bases, 8 bases remained unmatched. From germline, CDR1 is LGHNA and CDR2 YSLEER. The CDR3 DNA is TGCGCCAGCAGCCAAGAGAACAGACAGGGGCCGGGGGAGCTGTTTTTT. This sequence encodes CASSQENRQGPGELFF.

The rearrangement links TRBV28 to TRBJ1-4; 8 bases map to TRBD1. Unmatched junction bases numbered 6, after V lost 4 bases and J lost 2 bases. The CDR3 is made up of 16 amino acids. Germline loops: CDR1 MDHEN, CDR2 SYDVKM. In DNA, the CDR3 is TGTGCCAGCAGTTCGACAGGGGCCACCACTAATGAAAAACTGTTTTTT. It translates to CASSSTGATTNEKLFF.

The chain has TRBV5-4 and TRBJ2-5; D perhaps matches TRBD2 (7 bases). Germline CDR1 is SGHNT and CDR2 is YYREEE (reference sequence). CDR3 size: 13 residues. Trimming took off 6 bases at V and 5 bases at J, with 14 bases between the two ends. CDR3 sequence (DNA): TGTGCCAGCACAGCCCCGGGGGGCGAGACCCAGTACTTC. It translates to CASTAPGGETQYF.

V gene TRBV28 combines with J gene TRBJ1-5, with D possibly matching TRBD1 (6 bases). Germline loops: CDR1 MDHEN, CDR2 SYDVKM. V lost 3 bases and J 2 bases, leaving 11 bases between the germline ends. The CDR3 covers 15 residues. CDR3 sequence: CASSFRGRGNQPQHF. The CDR3 bases are TGTGCCAGCAGTTTCAGGGGCCGGGGCAATCAGCCCCAGCATTTT.

The chain has TRBV6-5 and TRBJ2-7, with D perhaps matching TRBD1 (6 bases). V was pared by 6 bases and J by 3 bases, with 15 bases between. The CDR3 runs to 14 residues. Germline loops: CDR1 MNHEY, CDR2 SVGAGI. DNA of the CDR3: TGTGCCAGCAGCTTTGGGGACACTAACTACGAGCAGTACTTC. This gives the protein CASSFGDTNYEQYF.

The sample holds a few counts of this clone. The CDR3 spells CASSVVLLEQYF. The DNA for the CDR3 is TGTGCCAGCAGTGTTGTCCTTCTCGAGCAGTACTTC. The chain joins TRBV2 to TRBJ2-7; the D is unclear. V lost 4 bases to trimming and J lost 6 bases, with 10 bases between them. Germline V lookup: CDR1 SNHLY, CDR2 FYNNEI. The CDR3 contains 12 residues.

The chain carries TRBV24-1 and TRBJ2-5, with 7 bases matching TRBD1. Germline loops: CDR1 KGHDR, CDR2 SFDVKD. V was pared by 0 bases and J by 5 bases, with 8 bases of the junction left unmatched. The CDR3 is made up of 16 amino acids. The CDR3 DNA follows: TGTGCCACCAGTGATTTGTGGTGGGACAGAGGGGAGACCCAGTACTTC. As protein: CATSDLWWDRGETQYF.

V is TRBV5-4 and J is TRBJ1-4; D is undetermined. The germline gives CDR1 SGHNT, CDR2 YYREEE (reference sequence). The CDR3 has 15 amino acids. V was clipped by 0 bases and J by 1 base, with 7 bases between them. CDR3 in amino acids: CASSLGGITNEKLFF. DNA of the CDR3: TGTGCCAGCAGCTTGGGCGGGATAACTAATGAAAAACTGTTTTTT.

This clone occurred once. This chain links TRBV2 with TRBJ2-7; D perhaps matches TRBD1 (6 bases). The CDR3 consists of 13 residues. The V and J ends lost 2 bases and 4 bases respectively, with 9 bases between them. Germline values: CDR1 SNHLY, CDR2 FYNNEI. CDR3 region: CASSESGVYEQYF. DNA for the CDR3: TGTGCCAGCAGTGAATCAGGGGTGTACGAGCAGTACTTC.

The chain joins TRBV5-1 to TRBJ2-3; 11 bases are shared with TRBD2. With V trimmed by 5 bases and J by 0 bases, 11 bases remained unmatched. This CDR3 has 18 amino acids. Germline lookup yields CDR1 SGHRS and CDR2 YFSETQ. The chain's CDR3 is CASRFKPIAGGSTDTQYF. The CDR3 coding sequence is TGCGCCAGCAGATTCAAGCCCATAGCGGGAGGGAGCACAGATACGCAGTATTTT.

This clone was found once. The rearrangement joins TRBV15 to TRBJ2-1; possibly TRBD2 for D (6 bases). The CDR3 covers 13 residues. CDR1 and CDR2 (germline): LNHNV, YYDKDF (reference sequence). Between the trimmed V and J ends, which lost 4 bases and 8 bases, there was a span of 12 bases. As DNA, the CDR3 is TGTGCCACCAGCACCCAACTAGCACATGAGCAGTTCTTC. Encoded protein: CATSTQLAHEQFF.

As DNA, the CDR3 is TGTGCCAGCTCGCCCGGGACTCCACAAGAGACCCAGTACTTC. This gives the protein CASSPGTPQETQYF. The gene calls are TRBV18 and TRBJ2-5, with a possible D match to TRBD2 (6 bases). Germline lookup yields CDR1 KGHSH and CDR2 LQKENI. Trimming took 6 bases from V and 2 from J, leaving 13 bases between them. CDR3 length: 14 amino acids. The variable domain in full, with the rest retrieved from reference TRBV18 and TRBJ2-5, is NAGVMQNPRHLVRRRGQEARLRCSPMKGHSHVYWYRQLPEEGLKFMVYLQKENIIDESGMPKERFSAEFPKEGPSILRIQQVVRGDSAAYFCASSPGTPQETQYFGPGTRLLVL.

The V gene is TRBV28, the J gene TRBJ2-1; D gene unclear. The CDR3 is 12 residues long. Germline lookup yields CDR1 MDHEN and CDR2 SYDVKM. V was clipped by 8 bases and J by 12 bases, with 17 bases between them. The DNA of the CDR3 is TGTGCCAGCCATAATACCCCCACCGGGCAGTTCTTC. Amino acid sequence: CASHNTPTGQFF.

V is TRBV28 and J is TRBJ2-1; 11 bases map to TRBD2. Looked up from germline, CDR1 is MDHEN and CDR2 is SYDVKM. The V gene end was trimmed by 6 bases and the J gene end by 3 bases; junction bases not matched to a gene: 4. The CDR3 contains 15 residues. In DNA, the CDR3 is TGTGCCAGCAGGTCCGGGACTAGCGGCTACAATGAGCAGTTCTTC. Translated: CASRSGTSGYNEQFF.

This clone has a handful of counts. The chain recombines TRBV24-1 with TRBJ1-6; 7 bases fit TRBD1. The CDR3 is 16 residues long. The V and J ends lost 0 bases and 7 bases, in that order; junction bases with no gene match: 5. The germline gives CDR1 KGHDR, CDR2 SFDVKD. DNA of the CDR3: TGTGCCACCAGTGATTTGGTGCAGGGGGTAAATTCACCCCTCCACTTT. Protein: CATSDLVQGVNSPLHF.

CDR3 sequence: CASSQDHSPGNTIYF. The DNA of the CDR3 is TGCGCCAGCAGCCAAGATCACAGCCCTGGAAACACCATATATTTT. The V and J genes are TRBV4-3 and TRBJ1-3; the D is unclear. The CDR3 has 15 amino acids. Looked up from germline, CDR1 is LGHNA and CDR2 is YSLEER. V dropped 0 bases and J dropped 2 bases, with 8 bases sitting between them.

This sequence joins TRBV7-3 and TRBJ1-1; TRBD1 is a possible D gene (6 bases). The CDR3 has 14 amino acids. The V gene lost 5 bases and the J gene lost 0 bases, with 10 bases spanning the gap. The germline gives CDR1 SGHTA, CDR2 FQGTGA. This CDR3 reads CASSPGHVNTEAFF. CDR3 DNA: TGTGCCAGCAGCCCGGGACATGTGAACACTGAAGCTTTCTTT.